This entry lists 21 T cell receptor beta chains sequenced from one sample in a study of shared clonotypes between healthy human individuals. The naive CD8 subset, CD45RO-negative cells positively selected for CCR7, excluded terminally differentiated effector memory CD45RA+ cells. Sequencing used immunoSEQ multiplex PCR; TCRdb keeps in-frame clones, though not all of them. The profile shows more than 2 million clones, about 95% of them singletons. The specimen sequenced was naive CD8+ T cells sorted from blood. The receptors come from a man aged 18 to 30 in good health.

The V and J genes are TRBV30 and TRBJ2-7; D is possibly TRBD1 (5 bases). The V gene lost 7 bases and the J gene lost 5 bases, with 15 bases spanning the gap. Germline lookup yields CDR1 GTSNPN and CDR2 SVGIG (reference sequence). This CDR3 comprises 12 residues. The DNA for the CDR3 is TGTGCCTACCAGAAGGTGGGGCACGAGCAGTACTTC. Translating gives CAYQKVGHEQYF.

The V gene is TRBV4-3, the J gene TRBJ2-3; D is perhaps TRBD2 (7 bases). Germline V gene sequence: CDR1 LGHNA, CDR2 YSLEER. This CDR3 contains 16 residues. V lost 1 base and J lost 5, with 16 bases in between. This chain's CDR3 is CASSQGGGLSLDTQYF. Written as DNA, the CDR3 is TGCGCCAGCAGCCAAGGAGGGGGACTATCTTTAGATACGCAGTATTTT.

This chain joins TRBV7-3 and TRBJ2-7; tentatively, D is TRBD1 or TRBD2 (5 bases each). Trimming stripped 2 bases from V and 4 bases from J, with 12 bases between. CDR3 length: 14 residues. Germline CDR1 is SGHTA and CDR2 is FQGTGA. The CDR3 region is CASSLEGPFYEQYF. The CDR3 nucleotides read TGTGCCAGCAGCTTAGAGGGGCCTTTTTACGAGCAGTACTTC.

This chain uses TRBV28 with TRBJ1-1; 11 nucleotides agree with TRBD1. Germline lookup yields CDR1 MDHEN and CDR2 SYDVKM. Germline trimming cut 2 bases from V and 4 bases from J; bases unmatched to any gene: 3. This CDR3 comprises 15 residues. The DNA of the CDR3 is TGTGCCAGCAGTTTAGGGGGGACAGGGGGCACTGAAGCTTTCTTT. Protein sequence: CASSLGGTGGTEAFF. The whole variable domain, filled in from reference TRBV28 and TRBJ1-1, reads DVKVTQSSRYLVKRTGEKVFLECVQDMDHENMFWYRQDPGLGLRLIYFSYDVKMKEKGDIPEGYSVSREKKERFSLILESASTNQTSMYLCASSLGGTGGTEAFFGQGTRLTVV.

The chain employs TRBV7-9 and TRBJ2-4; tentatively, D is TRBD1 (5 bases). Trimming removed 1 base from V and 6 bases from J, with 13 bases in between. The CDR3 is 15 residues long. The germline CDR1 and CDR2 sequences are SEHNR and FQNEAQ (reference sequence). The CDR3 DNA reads TGTGCCAGCAGCTTAGTTCCGATCCAGGGAAACATTCAGTACTTC. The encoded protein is CASSLVPIQGNIQYF.

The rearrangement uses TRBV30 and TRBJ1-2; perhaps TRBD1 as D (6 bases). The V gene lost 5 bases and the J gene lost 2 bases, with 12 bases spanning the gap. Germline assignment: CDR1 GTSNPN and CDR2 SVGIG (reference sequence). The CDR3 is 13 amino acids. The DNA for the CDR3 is TGTGCCTGGGCCGGGACACCGAACTATGGCTACACCTTC. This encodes CAWAGTPNYGYTF.

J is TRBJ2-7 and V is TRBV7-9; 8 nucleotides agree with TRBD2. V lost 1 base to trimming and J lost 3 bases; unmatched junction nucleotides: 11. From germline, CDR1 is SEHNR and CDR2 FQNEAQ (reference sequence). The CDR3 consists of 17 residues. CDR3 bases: TGTGCCAGCAGCTTAGAGACGGGACTAGGATCGTTCTACGAGCAGTACTTC. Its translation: CASSLETGLGSFYEQYF.

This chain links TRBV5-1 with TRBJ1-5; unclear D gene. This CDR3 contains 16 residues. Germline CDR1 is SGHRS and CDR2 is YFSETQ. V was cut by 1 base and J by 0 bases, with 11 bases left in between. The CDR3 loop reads CASSLFPTNSNQPQHF. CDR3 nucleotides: TGCGCCAGCAGCTTGTTTCCGACAAATAGCAATCAGCCCCAGCATTTT.

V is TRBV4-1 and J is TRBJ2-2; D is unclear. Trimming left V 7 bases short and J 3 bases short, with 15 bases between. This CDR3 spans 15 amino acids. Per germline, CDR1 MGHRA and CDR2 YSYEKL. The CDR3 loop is CASNNLRKYTGELFF. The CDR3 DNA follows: TGCGCCAGCAATAACCTCAGGAAATACACCGGGGAGCTGTTTTTT.

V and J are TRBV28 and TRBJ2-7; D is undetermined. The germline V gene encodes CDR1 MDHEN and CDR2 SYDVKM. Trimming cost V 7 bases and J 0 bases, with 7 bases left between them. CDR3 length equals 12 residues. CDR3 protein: CASTLGSYEQYF. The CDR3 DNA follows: TGTGCCAGCACCTTGGGCTCCTACGAGCAGTACTTC.

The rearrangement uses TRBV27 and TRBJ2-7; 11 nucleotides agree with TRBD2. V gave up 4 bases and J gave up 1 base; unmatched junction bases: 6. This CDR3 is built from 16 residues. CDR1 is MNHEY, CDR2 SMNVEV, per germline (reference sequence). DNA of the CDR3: TGTGCCAGCAGTTCTTATGGGACTAGCGGATCCTACGAGCAGTACTTC. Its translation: CASSSYGTSGSYEQYF.

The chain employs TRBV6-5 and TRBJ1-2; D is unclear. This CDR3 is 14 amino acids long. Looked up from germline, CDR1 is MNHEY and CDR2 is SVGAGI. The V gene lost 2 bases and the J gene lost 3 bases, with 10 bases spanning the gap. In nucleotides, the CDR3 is TGTGCCAGCAGTTACAACCCAGAATACTATGGCTACACCTTC. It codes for CASSYNPEYYGYTF.

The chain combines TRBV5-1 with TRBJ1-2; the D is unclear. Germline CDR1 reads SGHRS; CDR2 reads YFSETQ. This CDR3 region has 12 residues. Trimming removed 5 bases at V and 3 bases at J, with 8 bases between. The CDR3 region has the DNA TGCGCCAGCAGGCACAGAGACTATGGCTACACCTTC. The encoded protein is CASRHRDYGYTF.

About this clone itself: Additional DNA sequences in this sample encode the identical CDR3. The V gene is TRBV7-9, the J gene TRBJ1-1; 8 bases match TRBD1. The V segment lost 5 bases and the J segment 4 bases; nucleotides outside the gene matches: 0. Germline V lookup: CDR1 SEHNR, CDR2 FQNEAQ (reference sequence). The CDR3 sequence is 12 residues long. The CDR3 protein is CASSDRGTEAFF. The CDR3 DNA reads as TGTGCCAGCAGCGACAGGGGCACTGAAGCTTTCTTT.

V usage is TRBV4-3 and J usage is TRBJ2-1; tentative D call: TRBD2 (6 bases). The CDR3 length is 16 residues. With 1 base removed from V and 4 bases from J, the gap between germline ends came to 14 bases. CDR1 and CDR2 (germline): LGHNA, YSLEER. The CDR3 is CASSQGVAARYNEQFF. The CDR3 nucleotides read TGCGCCAGCAGCCAAGGCGTAGCGGCTCGTTACAATGAGCAGTTCTTC.

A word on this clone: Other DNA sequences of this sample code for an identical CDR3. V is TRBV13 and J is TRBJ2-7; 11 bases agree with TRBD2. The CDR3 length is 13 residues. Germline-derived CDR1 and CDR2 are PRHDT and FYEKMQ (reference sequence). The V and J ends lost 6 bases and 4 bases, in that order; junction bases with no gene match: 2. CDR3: CASSSGREYEQYF. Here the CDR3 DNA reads TGTGCCAGCAGTAGCGGGAGGGAATACGAGCAGTACTTC.

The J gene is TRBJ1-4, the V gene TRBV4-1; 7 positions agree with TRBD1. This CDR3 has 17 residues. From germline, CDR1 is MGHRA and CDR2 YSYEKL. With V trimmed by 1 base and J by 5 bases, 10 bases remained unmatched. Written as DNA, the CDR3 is TGCGCCAGCAGCCAAGCCAATACTGGGACAGAAAATGAAAAACTGTTTTTT. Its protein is CASSQANTGTENEKLFF.

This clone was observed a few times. CDR3 bases: TGTGCCAGCGGGGTCAGTATAGTACCCCTCCACTTT. Protein product: CASGVSIVPLHF. The rearrangement links TRBV28 to TRBJ1-6; D uncertain. Trimming took off 8 bases at V and 12 bases at J, with 14 bases between the two ends. The CDR3 covers 12 residues. The germline V gene has CDR1 MDHEN and CDR2 SYDVKM.

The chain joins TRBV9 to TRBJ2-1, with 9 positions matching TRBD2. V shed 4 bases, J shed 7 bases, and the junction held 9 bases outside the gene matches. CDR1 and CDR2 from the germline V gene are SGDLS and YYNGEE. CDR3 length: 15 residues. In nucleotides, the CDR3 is TGTGCCAGCAGCCTTTATAGCGGGAGCGGTAATGAGCAGTTCTTC. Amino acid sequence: CASSLYSGSGNEQFF.

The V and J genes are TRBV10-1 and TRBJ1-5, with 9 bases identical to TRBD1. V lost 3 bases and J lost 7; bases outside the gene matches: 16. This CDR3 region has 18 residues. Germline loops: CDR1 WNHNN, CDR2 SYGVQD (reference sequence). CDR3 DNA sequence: TGCGCCAGCAGTGACCACTCCAGGGACAGGGAGCGACGACAGCCCCAGCATTTT. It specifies CASSDHSRDRERRQPQHF.

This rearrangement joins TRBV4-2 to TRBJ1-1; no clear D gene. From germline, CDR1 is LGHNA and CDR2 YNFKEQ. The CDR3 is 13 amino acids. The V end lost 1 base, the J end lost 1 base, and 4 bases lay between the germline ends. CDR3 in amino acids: CASSQAGNTEAFF. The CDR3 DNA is TGTGCCAGCAGCCAAGCGGGGAACACTGAAGCTTTCTTT.